This TCR beta chain comes out of a study of T cell responses to AZD1222 COVID-19 vaccine. Study-level information: Pooling of second doses given at about 4 or about 12 weeks was done.

A word on this clone: Its antigen is undetermined.

Assay used: immunoSEQ multiplex PCR; TCRdb lists only in-frame clones, some missing. This sample has over 95,000 clones, with around nine tenths found just once. Study-wide results and limits: Regions 160-218 and 743-854 held dominance among vaccine-associated CD4 TCRs, which spanned spike.

This clonotype was obtained from an adult in good health. This specimen was peripheral blood, taken on day 0 of AZD1222 vaccination.

CDR3 sequence reads: CASSPGGAGNEQFF. CDR3 bases: TGTGCCAGCAGCCCCGGGGGAGCGGGAAACGAGCAGTTCTTC. The chain uses TRBV7-6 and TRBJ2-1, with 7 bases lining up with TRBD2. CDR3 length: 14 amino acids. Per germline, CDR1 SGHVS and CDR2 FNYEAQ. V shed 5 bases, J shed 10 bases, and the junction held 11 bases outside the gene matches.